This passage covers 15 T cell receptor beta chains from one sample sequenced in a study of CXCR3-negative and CXCR3-positive naive CD8 T cells. The TRB libraries of cDNA were built by UMI-labeled 5' RACE. TCRdb reprocessed the 5' RACE reads and reports one entry per CDR3 protein, with no DNA. The data show over 100,000 distinct CDR3 sequences, and the top ten clones hold under 0.5%. What was sequenced was naive CXCR3- CD8+ T cells from blood. As to subset: CD45RO-CCR7+CD27+CD95- naive CD8+ T cells lacking CXCR3 (TNR3-). These receptors all stem from a human donor in good health. Some clones in this sample may be carry-over from other donors' samples.

The chain couples TRBV19 to TRBJ2-7; TCRdb gives TRBD1 as the D gene, but with no DNA this cannot be confirmed. This CDR3 region has 13 residues. The germline CDR1 and CDR2 sequences are LNHDA and SQIVND (reference sequence). The CDR3: CASSTGTPNEQYF.

V and J are TRBV28 and TRBJ1-1. The germline gives CDR1 MDHEN, CDR2 SYDVKM. The CDR3 consists of 14 residues. The CDR3 sequence is CASSLQLISTEAFF. The complete variable domain, with remaining parts taken from reference TRBV28 and TRBJ1-1, reads DVKVTQSSRYLVKRTGEKVFLECVQDMDHENMFWYRQDPGLGLRLIYFSYDVKMKEKGDIPEGYSVSREKKERFSLILESASTNQTSMYLCASSLQLISTEAFFGQGTRLTVV.

The chain carries TRBV6-5 and TRBJ2-3; TCRdb's D call of TRBD1 is untestable without DNA. Looked up from germline, CDR1 is MNHEY and CDR2 is SVGAGI. The CDR3 sequence is 15 residues long. CDR3 protein: CASRQHRVFPDTQYF.

This chain joins TRBV15 and TRBJ2-5. The CDR3 sequence is 11 residues long. CDR1 is LNHNV and CDR2 is YYDKDF in the germline V gene (reference sequence). The CDR3 is CATSARETQYF.

The CDR3 is CASSLGFSVGQGKPPYDEQFF. This chain joins TRBV5-1 and TRBJ2-1; checking the TCRdb D call of TRBD1 is not possible without DNA. The CDR3 totals 21 residues. From germline, CDR1 is SGHRS and CDR2 YFSETQ. Looking up the rest from reference TRBV5-1 and TRBJ2-1 gives the full variable domain: KAGVTQTPRYLIKTRGQQVTLSCSPISGHRSVSWYQQTPGQGLQFLFEYFSETQRNKGNFPGRFSGRQFSNSRSEMNVSTLELGDSALYLCASSLGFSVGQGKPPYDEQFFGPGTRLTVL.

The V and J genes are TRBV7-2 and TRBJ2-1. The CDR3 sequence is 14 residues long. Looked up from germline, CDR1 is SGHTA and CDR2 is FQGNSA. The CDR3 sequence: CASSLDPPYNEQFF.

The genes are TRBV25-1 and TRBJ1-4; TCRdb lists TRBD1, though no DNA is available to test this call. This CDR3 is built from 15 residues. CDR1 is MGHDK, CDR2 SYGVNS, per germline. The CDR3 region is CASRERQGREEKLFF. Together with reference TRBV25-1 and TRBJ1-4, the CDR3 gives the full variable domain: EADIYQTPRYLVIGTGKKITLECSQTMGHDKMYWYQQDPGMELHLIHYSYGVNSTEKGDLSSESTVSRIRTEHFPLTLESARPSHTSQYLCASRERQGREEKLFFGSGTQLSVL.

The chain couples TRBV20-1 to TRBJ1-2. CDR1 is DFQATT, CDR2 SNEGSKA, per germline (reference sequence). The CDR3 contains 15 residues. The CDR3: CSARDQARGGYGYTF.

V and J are TRBV7-8 and TRBJ1-2. The CDR3 is 16 residues long. CDR1 and CDR2 from the germline V gene are SGHVS and FQNEAQ. The CDR3 sequence is CASSAGGVSSNYGYTF.

V usage is TRBV21-1 and J usage is TRBJ2-7; checking the TCRdb D call of TRBD1 is not possible without DNA. TRBV21-1 is tagged as a pseudogene. The CDR3 loop spans 13 amino acids. The CDR3 is CASSPQNPFSRDF.

The genes are TRBV28 and TRBJ2-5; the TCRdb call, TRBD1, lacks DNA for checking. The germline V gene has CDR1 MDHEN and CDR2 SYDVKM. CDR3 length equals 17 residues. The CDR3 is CASSYGGWGRRDETQYF.

Here the CDR3 reads CASSLAQVNYEQYF. This chain connects TRBV5-1 to TRBJ2-7; TCRdb calls TRBD1, which cannot be checked without DNA. Germline loops: CDR1 SGHRS, CDR2 YFSETQ. The CDR3 totals 14 residues.

The CDR3 reads CASSFRGGGQPQHF. The chain employs TRBV12-3 or TRBV12-4 and TRBJ1-5; TCRdb gives TRBD1 as the D gene, but with no DNA this cannot be confirmed. This CDR3 region has 14 residues.

The chain employs TRBV28 and TRBJ2-5; TCRdb gives TRBD2 as the D gene, but with no DNA this cannot be confirmed. The CDR3 contains 14 residues. CDR1 is MDHEN, CDR2 SYDVKM, per germline. The CDR3 is CASSLTSSQETQYF.

This chain uses TRBV4-1 with TRBJ2-2; TCRdb outputs TRBD1, but without DNA this stays unchecked. The germline CDR1 and CDR2 sequences are MGHRA and YSYEKL. CDR3 size: 19 residues. The CDR3: CASSQGGRTGIANTGELFF.